Listed below are T cell receptor beta chains from one sample, sequenced in a study of T cell repertoires in cytomegalovirus infection. TCRdb ran MiXCR on the reads and lists one entry per CDR3 protein. The sample records approximately 500,000 distinct CDR3 sequences, approximately 16% being singletons. The sequenced sample was CD8+ T cells from PBMCs. The receptors come from a human donor in good health (CMV status not recorded). Some clones in this sample may be carry-over from other donors' samples. The CDR3 runs from the conserved cysteine through the conserved F or W. Each record gives: J gene, D gene, V gene, clone size, CDR3 DNA, CDR3 protein. D genes are given only for firm matches. Only part of the rows carry a size: once, few, many, or a class if the clone is expanded.

TRBJ2-1	NA	TRBV7-9	few	TGTGCCAGCAGCTTGATACTAGCATACCACAATGAGCAGTTCTTC	CASSLILAYHNEQFF
TRBJ2-7	NA	TRBV4-1	many	TGCGCCAGCAGCCAAGACCCTTTCCCGGGGACAAGGTCGGTTTACGAGCAGTACTTC	CASSQDPFPGTRSVYEQYF
TRBJ2-2	TRBD1	TRBV7-9	many	TGTGCCAGCAGCTCGGACAGGGAGGACACCGGGGAGCTGTTTTTT	CASSSDREDTGELFF
TRBJ2-3	TRBD1	TRBV5-4	few	TGTGCCAGCAGCCAGATGACAGGGGAGATTTCAGATACGCAGTATTTT	CASSQMTGEISDTQYF
TRBJ1-1	NA	TRBV7-9	many	TGTGCCAGCAGCTTGCCTTGGGGGGAGGAAGCTTTCTTT	CASSLPWGEEAFF
TRBJ1-2	TRBD1	TRBV11-2	many	TGTGCCAGCAGCTGGGCCCGGGGGGACAGGGGTTATGGCTACACCTTC	CASSWARGDRGYGYTF
TRBJ2-3	NA	TRBV20-1	NA	TGCAGTGTCAGGCGAGAGGCCGCGGATACGCAGTATTTT	CSVRREAADTQYF
TRBJ2-1	NA	TRBV29-1	many	TGCAGCGTTGAAAGAGGAGGGTTCTCCTACAATGAGCAGTTCTTC	CSVERGGFSYNEQFF
TRBJ1-2	NA	TRBV7-9	few	TGTGCCAGCAGCGACTACCTGGCTGGCTACACCTTC	CASSDYLAGYTF
TRBJ1-2	NA	TRBV7-9	NA	TGTGCCAGCAGCCCCGGAGCATCCGGCACAAACTATGGCTACACCTTC	CASSPGASGTNYGYTF
TRBJ2-7	NA	TRBV27	few	TGTGCCAGCGCCACCGCTAGGCACGAGCAGTACTTC	CASATARHEQYF
TRBJ1-6	NA	TRBV27	NA	TGTGCCAGCCGCGCAGGGTTTTATAATTCACCCCTCCACTTT	CASRAGFYNSPLHF
TRBJ2-7	NA	TRBV13	few	TGTGCCAGCAGCTTAGGCCAGGTTAACGAGCAGTACTTC	CASSLGQVNEQYF
TRBJ2-7	NA	TRBV20-1	few	TGCAGTGTTACGACAGAGGGGCAAGTCTACGAGCAGTACTTC	CSVTTEGQVYEQYF
TRBJ1-2	NA	TRBV27	many	TGTGCCAGCAGTCAATTTTCAGGGGCTAACTATGGCTACACCTTC	CASSQFSGANYGYTF
TRBJ2-5	TRBD2	TRBV7-6	NA	TGTGCCAGCAGCTCTATAGCGGGGGGGCCCGGGGAGACCCAGTACTTC	CASSSIAGGPGETQYF
TRBJ2-2	NA	TRBV27	few	TGTGCCAGCAGTTTAGTGAAGGCAGGGGGGGCCGGGGAGCTGTTTTTT	CASSLVKAGGAGELFF
TRBJ1-1	TRBD1	TRBV9	few	TGTGCCAGCAGCGTAGGGGACAGGCGGAACACTGAAGCTTTCTTT	CASSVGDRRNTEAFF
TRBJ2-7	TRBD2	TRBV11-2	many	TGTGCCAGCAGCCCCGCTAGCGGGAGTCTTGGAGAGCAGTACTTC	CASSPASGSLGEQYF
TRBJ1-6	NA	TRBV6-6	NA	TGTGCCAGCAGTCCATTTGGGAGCGATTCACCCCTCCACTTT	CASSPFGSDSPLHF
TRBJ1-1	TRBD1	TRBV7-6	many	TGTGCCAGCAGTACAGGGGTAGACACTGAAGCTTTCTTT	CASSTGVDTEAFF
TRBJ2-1	TRBD2	TRBV4-2	NA	TGTGCCAGCAGCCAAGATCTAGCGGCCTACAATGAGCAGTTCTTC	CASSQDLAAYNEQFF
TRBJ1-5	TRBD1	TRBV7-9	many	TGTGCCAGCAGCGAAGCCTCCGGGACAGGGGTCCCATATCAGCCCCAGCATTTT	CASSEASGTGVPYQPQHF
TRBJ1-2	NA	TRBV12-3/TRBV12-4	NA	TGTGCCAGCAGTTTAGACCCGGGACGGACTTATGGCTACACCTTC	CASSLDPGRTYGYTF
TRBJ1-1	NA	TRBV6-5	few	TGTGCCAGCAGTTACTCAGAGGGGGACGGCACTGAAGCTTTCTTT	CASSYSEGDGTEAFF
TRBJ1-1	TRBD1	TRBV11-2	few	TGTGCCAGCACCCCGACAGGGGGGAACACTGATGCTTTCTTT	CASTPTGGNTDAFF
TRBJ2-1	NA	TRBV18	NA	TGTGCCAGCTCACCACCCAGGGCAAGATCAGGGGAGCAGTTCTTC	CASSPPRARSGEQFF
TRBJ1-5	NA	TRBV6-1	NA	TGTGCCAGCAGTGAAGGTGCGGGGCCCCAGCATTTT	CASSEGAGPQHF
TRBJ2-7	NA	TRBV15	few	TGTGCCACCAGCAGCCTACCCCGGGACACCTACTACGAGCAGTACTTC	CATSSLPRDTYYEQYF
TRBJ2-3	TRBD2	TRBV7-9	many	TGTGCCAGCAGCTCGCTAGCGGGGGGCTCAGTCACAGATACGCAGTATTTT	CASSSLAGGSVTDTQYF
TRBJ2-7	TRBD1	TRBV9	few	TGTGCCAGCAGCGCCACCGGGGACAGTACCTACGAGCAGTACTTC	CASSATGDSTYEQYF
TRBJ2-1	TRBD2	TRBV7-6	many	TGTGCCAGCAGCAGGACTAGCGGGAGTGTTACCTACAATGAGCAGTTCTTC	CASSRTSGSVTYNEQFF
TRBJ2-1	TRBD2	TRBV9	NA	TGTGCCAGCAGCGATCGACTAGCGGGAGGGCGGGATGAGCAGTTCTTC	CASSDRLAGGRDEQFF
TRBJ1-5	NA	TRBV15	NA	TGTGCCACCAGCAGAGAGAGGCGTCAGCCCCAGCATTTT	CATSRERRQPQHF
TRBJ2-5	TRBD2	TRBV19	NA	TGTGCCAGTAGTTCCAGGACTAGCGGGATCCAAGAGACCCAGTACTTC	CASSSRTSGIQETQYF
TRBJ2-1	NA	TRBV7-8	many	TGTGCCAGCAGCGAGCGCAATGAGCAGTTCTTC	CASSERNEQFF
TRBJ2-5	TRBD2	TRBV3-1	once	TGTGCCAGCAGCCAGGACATAGCGGGAGGCATTGGGGAGACCCAGTACTTC	CASSQDIAGGIGETQYF
TRBJ2-7	TRBD2	TRBV28	few	TGTGCCAGCACCTCTGTGACTAGCGAGACTCCCTACGAGCAGTACTTC	CASTSVTSETPYEQYF
TRBJ2-7	TRBD2	TRBV6-2/TRBV6-3	few	TGTGCCAGCAGTCTAGGACTAGCGGGGCCCGAAAACGAGCAGTACTTC	CASSLGLAGPENEQYF
TRBJ1-2	TRBD1	TRBV11-2	few	TGTGCCAGCAGCCCCTACAGGGGCGCCGGGGGGGGCTACACCTTC	CASSPYRGAGGGYTF
TRBJ2-2	NA	TRBV3-1	few	TGTGCCAGCAGCCAAGAATCCCAGTTGTATGGGGAGCTGTTTTTT	CASSQESQLYGELFF
TRBJ2-1	TRBD2	TRBV7-6	many	TGTGCCAGCAGCGAGGGACTAGCGGGGCCTTACAATGAGCAGTTCTTC	CASSEGLAGPYNEQFF
TRBJ2-7	TRBD1	TRBV6-1	many	TGTGCCAGCAGTTCGGACAGGGATATAGACGAGCAGTACTTC	CASSSDRDIDEQYF
TRBJ2-3	NA	TRBV18	many	TGTGCCAGCTCACCAGAGGACGCAGATACGCAGTATTTT	CASSPEDADTQYF
TRBJ2-7	NA	TRBV7-9	many	TGTGCCAGCAGCTTAGATGTCACCTACGAGCAGTACTTC	CASSLDVTYEQYF
TRBJ2-6	NA	TRBV7-9	many	TGTGCCAGCAGCAGTTCGACTGGGGCCAACGTCCTGACTTTC	CASSSSTGANVLTF
TRBJ2-7	TRBD2	TRBV4-1	NA	TGCGCCAGCAGCCAAGGGGGCGGGGGGGCTACCTACGAGCAGTACTTC	CASSQGGGGATYEQYF
TRBJ1-1	NA	TRBV4-2	many	TGTGCCAGCAGCCACCCCCCACCACCGAACACTGAAGCTTTCTTT	CASSHPPPPNTEAFF
TRBJ1-2	TRBD1	TRBV29-1	few	TGCAGCGCCCCCCGACAGGGCGAGGAGGGCTACACCTTC	CSAPRQGEEGYTF
TRBJ1-3	NA	TRBV28	many	TGTGCCAGCGGTGACCCGTCGTACGGAAACACCATATATTTT	CASGDPSYGNTIYF